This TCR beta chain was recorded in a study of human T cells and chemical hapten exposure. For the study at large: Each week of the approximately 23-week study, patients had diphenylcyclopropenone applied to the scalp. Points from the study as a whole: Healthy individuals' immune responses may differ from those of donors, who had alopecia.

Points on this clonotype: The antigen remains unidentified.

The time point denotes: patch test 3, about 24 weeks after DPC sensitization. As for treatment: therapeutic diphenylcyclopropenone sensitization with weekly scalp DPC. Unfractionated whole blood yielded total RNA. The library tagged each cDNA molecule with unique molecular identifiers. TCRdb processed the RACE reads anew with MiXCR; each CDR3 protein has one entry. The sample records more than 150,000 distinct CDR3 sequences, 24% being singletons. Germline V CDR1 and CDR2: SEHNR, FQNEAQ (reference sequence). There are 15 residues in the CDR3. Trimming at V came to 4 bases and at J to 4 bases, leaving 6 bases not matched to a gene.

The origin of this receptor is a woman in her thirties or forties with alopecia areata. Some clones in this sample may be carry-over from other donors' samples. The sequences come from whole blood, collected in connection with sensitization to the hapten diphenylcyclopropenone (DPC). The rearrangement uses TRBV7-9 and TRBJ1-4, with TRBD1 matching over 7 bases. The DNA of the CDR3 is TGTGCCAGCAGCTCCCTGACAGGGTATAATGAAAAACTGTTTTTT. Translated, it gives CASSSLTGYNEKLFF.